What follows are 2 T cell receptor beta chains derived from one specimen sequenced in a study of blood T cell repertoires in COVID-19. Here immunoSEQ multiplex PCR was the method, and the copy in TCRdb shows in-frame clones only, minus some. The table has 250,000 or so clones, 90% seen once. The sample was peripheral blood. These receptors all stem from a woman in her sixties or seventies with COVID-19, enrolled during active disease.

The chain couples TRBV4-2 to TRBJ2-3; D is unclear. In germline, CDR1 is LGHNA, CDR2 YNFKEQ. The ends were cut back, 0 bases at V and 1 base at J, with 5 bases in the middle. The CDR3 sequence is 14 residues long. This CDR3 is CASSQDRGTDTQYF. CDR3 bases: TGTGCCAGCAGCCAAGATCGGGGCACAGATACGCAGTATTTT.

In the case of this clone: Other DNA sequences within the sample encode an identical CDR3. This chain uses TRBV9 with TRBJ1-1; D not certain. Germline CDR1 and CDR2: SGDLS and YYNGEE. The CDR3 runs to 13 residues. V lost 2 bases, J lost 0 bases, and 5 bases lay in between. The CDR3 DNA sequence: TGTGCCAGCAGCGTCCAGGTGAACACTGAAGCTTTCTTT. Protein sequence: CASSVQVNTEAFF.